This TCR beta chain was retrieved from a study of blood T cell repertoires in COVID-19. Whole-study context: Whether acute or convalescent, the COVID-19 samples came from the United States, Italy and Spain. Sample material is recorded as cDNA or gDNA derived from T cells, B-cell-depleted T cells, or PBMCs.

This clone was counted a single time. Germline V lookup: CDR1 LNHDA, CDR2 SQIVND (reference sequence). With V trimmed by 7 bases and J by 2 bases, 8 bases remained unmatched. The CDR3 is 15 amino acids. In the original analysis: Using reference gene primer amplification, nucleated cell counts were estimated. The protocol was immunoSEQ multiplex PCR, while the TCRdb copy is restricted to in-frame clones and leaves out a portion. The V and J calls and clone size are taken from that table; D and trimming were inferred from the DNA. The sample carries about 280,000 clones, 88% recorded once. The TCR was taken from a man between 18 and 29 years old with active or convalescent COVID-19. The specimen was peripheral blood. The V and J genes are TRBV19 and TRBJ1-2; TRBD1 matches at 9 bases. CDR3: CASTIGQGFNYGYTF. CDR3 bases: TGTGCCAGTACCATCGGACAGGGGTTCAACTATGGCTACACCTTC. Full variable domain (remainder filled in from reference TRBV19 and TRBJ1-2): DGGITQSPKYLFRKEGQNVTLSCEQNLNHDAMYWYRQDPGQGLRLIYYSQIVNDFQKGDIAEGYSVSREKKESFPLTVTSAQKNPTAFYLCASTIGQGFNYGYTFGSGTRLTVV.